This TCR beta chain stems from a study of OX40 agonist ivuxolimab in advanced cancers. About the investigation overall: Ivuxolimab, which targeted the costimulatory receptor OX40 (CD134), was an agonistic, fully human IgG2 monoclonal antibody. Intravenous ivuxolimab was administered to patients every 2 weeks at six dose levels: 0.01, 0.1, 0.3, 1.5, 3 and 10 mg/kg. Of the roughly 52 patients in dose escalation, about 20 had hepatocellular carcinoma, some 15 had melanoma, 9 had renal cell carcinoma and 9 had head and neck cancer. In the dose-escalation cohort, more than 75% of patients were male, and the mean age was approximately 55 years, with a range of roughly 23 to 85. Prior anti-PD-1, anti-PD-L1 or anti-CTLA-4 therapy was permitted, and checkpoint inhibitors had been received by under 50% of dose-escalation patients. Partial responses occurred in three dose-escalation patients: two with cutaneous melanoma and one with hepatocellular carcinoma. The point of sequencing TCRbeta in the periphery was to test whether ivuxolimab changed TCR sequence diversity and drove clonal T-cell expansion. The monotherapy dose-escalation portion (N ≈ 50 patients) of the phase I ivuxolimab trial is reported in the paper.

The trial excluded patients who had a history of autoimmune disease or were on systemic immunosuppression. Peripheral blood for TCR sequencing was collected from all dose cohorts at baseline, on cycle 4 day 1, and on cycle 7 day 1. Samples were obtained from an open-label, multicenter, first-in-human phase I dose-escalation trial of ivuxolimab. Adults with locally advanced or metastatic melanoma, renal cell carcinoma, hepatocellular carcinoma or head and neck squamous cell carcinoma were enrolled in the trial. Before TCR sequencing, CD4+ T cells and CD8+ T cells from peripheral blood were sorted into separate populations. The investigation overall reported the following: In partial responders in the 0.1-3.0 mg/kg groups, normalized peripheral clonal expansion was found to be among the lowest, especially among CD8+ T cells. Low levels of normalized T-cell clonal expansion were also seen in some patients who did not respond. At doses of 0.1 to 3.0 mg/kg, clonal expansion of both CD4+ and CD8+ T cells in blood was seen between baseline and week 6. After ivuxolimab, CD8+ T cells had more expanded clones than CD4+ T cells on average. Antigen specificity was not determined for the clonally expanded peripheral T cells.

Genomic DNA was isolated from the sorted cells so that the TCRbeta CDR3 region could be sequenced. The immunoSEQ Assay was used to sequence the TCRbeta CDR3 regions. TCRdb took over this immuneACCESS table, retaining in-frame rearrangements with V and J assigned. Such tables are incomplete; in checked studies, under half of the missing clones stem from an unresolved V gene, and the remainder is unexplained. Present in this sample are roughly 46,000 clones, 89% of which were seen just once. The leading ten clones occupy roughly 12% of the sample. The CDR3 numbers 12 residues from cysteine through phenylalanine. Just CDR3 DNA is preserved here, 36 bases in frame from base 1. Reading the germline V gene gives CDR1 SGHTS and CDR2 YDEGEE. V lost 4 bases and J lost 5 bases; the stretch between them is 9 bases long. As concerns this clone: The antigen it binds to is not known. Base qualities were left out, and no much larger clone turns up one base away.

This clonotype was obtained from an adult with an advanced solid tumor such as melanoma, head and neck, liver or kidney cancer. The specimen was CD4+ or CD8+ T cells sorted from blood, collected in a trial of the OX40 agonist ivuxolimab. The chain is assembled from TRBV5-8 and TRBJ1-1, with no confident D gene call. Read as DNA, the sequence is TGTGCCAGCAGCGAACTGGGGACTGAAGCTTTCTTT. The encoded protein is CASSELGTEAFF. When the CDR3 is completed using the reference TRBV5-8 and TRBJ1-1 genes on either side, the full variable domain is EAGVTQSPTHLIKTRGQQATLRCSPISGHTSVYWYQQALGLGLQFLLWYDEGEERNRGNFPPRFSGRQFPNYSSELNVNALELEDSALYLCASSELGTEAFFGQGTRLTVV.